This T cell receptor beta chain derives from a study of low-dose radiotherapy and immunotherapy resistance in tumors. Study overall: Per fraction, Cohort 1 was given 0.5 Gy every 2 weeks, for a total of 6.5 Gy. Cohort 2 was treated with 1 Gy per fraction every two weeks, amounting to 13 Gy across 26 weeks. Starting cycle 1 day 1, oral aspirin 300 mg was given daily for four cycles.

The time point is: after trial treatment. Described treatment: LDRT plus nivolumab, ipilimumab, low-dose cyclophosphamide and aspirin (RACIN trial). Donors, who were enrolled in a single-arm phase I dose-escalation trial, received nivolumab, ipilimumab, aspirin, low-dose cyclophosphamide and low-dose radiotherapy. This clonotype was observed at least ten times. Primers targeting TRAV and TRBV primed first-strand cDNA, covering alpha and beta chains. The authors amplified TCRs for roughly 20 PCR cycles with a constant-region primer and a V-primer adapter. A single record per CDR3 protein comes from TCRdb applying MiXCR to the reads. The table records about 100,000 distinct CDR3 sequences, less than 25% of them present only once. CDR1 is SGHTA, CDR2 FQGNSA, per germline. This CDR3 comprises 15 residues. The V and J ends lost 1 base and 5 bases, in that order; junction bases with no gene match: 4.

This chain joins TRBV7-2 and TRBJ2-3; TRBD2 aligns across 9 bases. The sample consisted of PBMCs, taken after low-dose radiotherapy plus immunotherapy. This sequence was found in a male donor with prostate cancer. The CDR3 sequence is CASSLGGGAIDTQYF. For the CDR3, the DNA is TGTGCCAGCAGCTTAGGCGGGGGGGCCATAGATACGCAGTATTTT.